These T cell receptor beta chains were read from a single sample in a study of T-cell reconstitution after alpha-beta-depleted transplantation in children. Each CDR3 protein gets one entry after TCRdb re-called the PCR reads with MiXCR. The sample has approximately 650,000 distinct CDR3 sequences; approximately 14% are singletons. Material: PBMCs, obtained before TCRalphabeta/CD19-depleted stem cell transplant. The receptors originated from a girl aged 2-9 years with congenital amegakaryocytic thrombocytopenia, due to receive a stem cell transplant. The CDR3 runs from the conserved cysteine through the conserved F or W. D genes are given only for firm matches. The size entry is marked missing in some rows and otherwise reads once, few, many or a size class.

v_gene	j_gene	abundance	len	d_gene	CDR3aa	CDR3nt
TRBV6-5	TRBJ1-6	many	12	NA	CASSPQGTPLHF	TGTGCCAGCAGTCCCCAAGGGACACCCCTCCACTTT
TRBV12-3/TRBV12-4	TRBJ2-1	NA	16	NA	CASSPQRGSSYNEQFF	TGTGCCAGCAGTCCACAACGGGGAAGCTCCTACAATGAGCAGTTCTTC
TRBV7-9	TRBJ2-7	few	15	TRBD2	CASSPWTSERYEQYF	TGTGCCAGCAGCCCCTGGACTAGCGAGAGGTACGAGCAGTACTTC
TRBV27	TRBJ2-1	few	13	NA	CASNSPTYNEQFF	TGTGCCAGCAACAGCCCAACCTACAATGAGCAGTTCTTC
TRBV5-1	TRBJ2-1	few	16	TRBD2	CASSLDLSGRGNEQFF	TGCGCCAGCAGCTTGGATCTTAGCGGGAGGGGCAATGAGCAGTTCTTC
TRBV5-1	TRBJ2-1	NA	14	NA	CASSLDPNSGEQFF	TGCGCCAGCAGCTTGGATCCGAACTCAGGGGAGCAGTTCTTC
TRBV12-3/TRBV12-4	TRBJ2-3	NA	14	NA	CATTNLSDADTQYF	TGTGCCACCACCAACCTCTCGGACGCAGATACGCAGTATTTT
TRBV6-2/TRBV6-3	TRBJ2-3	many	15	NA	CASRSLSWKADTQYF	TGTGCCAGCCGGAGTCTCTCGTGGAAGGCAGATACGCAGTATTTT
TRBV12-3/TRBV12-4	TRBJ1-2	many	13	NA	CASREQGRDGYTF	TGTGCCAGCAGAGAACAGGGAAGGGATGGCTACACCTTC
TRBV30	TRBJ2-5	few	15	NA	CAWSLTGRGQETQYF	TGTGCCTGGAGCCTGACAGGGAGGGGACAAGAGACCCAGTACTTC
TRBV12-3/TRBV12-4	TRBJ1-5	many	14	NA	CASSFQGSGQPQHF	TGTGCCAGCAGTTTTCAGGGTTCGGGTCAGCCCCAGCATTTT
TRBV27	TRBJ2-2	many	15	NA	CASSLLGLSTGELFF	TGTGCCAGCAGTTTATTGGGCCTCTCCACCGGGGAGCTGTTTTTT
TRBV7-3	TRBJ2-7	few	13	NA	CASSQGGVTEQYF	TGTGCCAGCAGTCAAGGGGGGGTTACCGAGCAGTACTTC
TRBV10-3	TRBJ2-5	NA	15	NA	CATRWGERNEETQYF	TGTGCCACCCGGTGGGGGGAGAGGAATGAAGAGACCCAGTACTTC
TRBV24-1	TRBJ2-2	many	15	TRBD2	CATSDVRESSGELFF	TGTGCCACCAGTGATGTGCGGGAGTCGTCCGGGGAGCTGTTTTTT
TRBV4-1	TRBJ1-5	few	17	NA	CASSQAGPGRSNQPQHF	TGCGCCAGCAGCCAAGCGGGACCAGGGAGAAGCAATCAGCCCCAGCATTTT
TRBV15	TRBJ2-2	NA	18	NA	CATSVSPRRAANTGELFF	TGTGCCACCAGCGTATCCCCTCGGAGGGCCGCTAACACCGGGGAGCTGTTTTTT
TRBV5-1	TRBJ2-7	many	13	NA	CASSLGVRDEQYF	TGCGCCAGCAGCTTAGGGGTTAGGGACGAGCAGTACTTC
TRBV28	TRBJ2-1	NA	13	NA	CASSNIDRNEQFF	TGTGCCAGCAGTAATATTGACAGGAATGAGCAGTTCTTC
TRBV11-2	TRBJ1-2	few	14	NA	CASSLDGWGYGYTF	TGTGCCAGCAGCTTAGACGGATGGGGCTATGGCTACACCTTC
TRBV29-1	TRBJ1-2	many	12	NA	CSVADGNYGYTF	TGCAGCGTTGCCGACGGGAACTATGGCTACACCTTC
TRBV5-1	TRBJ1-4	many	15	NA	CASSLGSDTNEKLFF	TGCGCCAGCAGCTTGGGTTCCGATACTAATGAAAAACTGTTTTTT
TRBV10-3	TRBJ2-6	many	13	NA	CAALNSGANVLTF	TGTGCCGCTTTAAACTCTGGGGCCAACGTCCTGACTTTC
TRBV30	TRBJ2-7	NA	13	NA	CAWSVGNSYEQYF	TGTGCCTGGAGTGTTGGCAACTCCTACGAGCAGTACTTC
TRBV12-3/TRBV12-4	TRBJ1-6	many	12	NA	CASSFDPSPLHF	TGTGCCAGCAGTTTTGACCCTTCACCCCTCCACTTT
TRBV28	TRBJ2-7	few	14	NA	CASTSTGLSYEQYF	TGTGCCAGCACCTCAACGGGACTTTCCTACGAGCAGTACTTC
TRBV29-1	TRBJ2-6	few	13	NA	CSVAPSGANVLTF	TGCAGCGTGGCCCCCTCTGGGGCCAACGTCCTGACTTTC
TRBV7-2	TRBJ2-3	many	17	NA	CASSKGFWGLGSDTQYF	TGTGCCAGCAGCAAGGGGTTCTGGGGCCTCGGGTCAGATACGCAGTATTTT
TRBV7-9	TRBJ2-5	few	16	NA	CASSARLVEAQETQYF	TGTGCCAGCAGCGCTCGACTGGTGGAGGCCCAAGAGACCCAGTACTTC
TRBV20-1	TRBJ2-2	few	13	NA	CSASPDNTGELFF	TGCAGTGCTAGCCCGGACAACACCGGGGAGCTGTTTTTT
TRBV7-9	TRBJ1-2	many	13	TRBD1	CASSSDRPYGYTF	TGTGCCAGCAGCTCGGACAGGCCCTATGGCTACACCTTC
TRBV5-1	TRBJ2-6	few	20	TRBD2	CASSLLAGEFTYSGANVLTF	TGCGCCAGCAGCTTGCTAGCGGGAGAATTTACCTACTCTGGGGCCAACGTCCTGACTTTC
TRBV29-1	TRBJ2-7	few	14	NA	CSVAPGADLHEQYF	TGCAGCGTTGCTCCAGGAGCGGATCTCCACGAGCAGTACTTC
TRBV5-1	TRBJ2-3	many	15	TRBD2	CASSFGGRALDTQYF	TGCGCCAGCAGCTTCGGCGGGAGGGCCTTAGATACGCAGTATTTT
TRBV20-1	TRBJ2-2	many	14	NA	CSAREPSNTGELFF	TGCAGTGCTAGAGAACCGTCGAACACCGGGGAGCTGTTTTTT
TRBV4-1	TRBJ2-1	NA	17	NA	CASSPKIHPTRNKEQFF	TGCGCCAGCAGCCCCAAGATACATCCAACACGGAACAAGGAGCAGTTCTTC
TRBV10-3	TRBJ1-5	few	14	NA	CAPRTQTYNQPQHF	TGTGCCCCCCGGACACAGACCTATAATCAGCCCCAGCATTTT
TRBV10-3	TRBJ2-1	NA	16	TRBD2	CAIRDSSGSEMDEQFF	TGTGCCATCCGGGACAGTAGCGGGAGTGAGATGGATGAGCAGTTCTTC
TRBV6-5	TRBJ2-1	few	18	TRBD2	CASSYSRGVARGGNEQFF	TGTGCCAGCAGTTACAGCCGAGGGGTAGCCCGGGGGGGCAATGAGCAGTTCTTC